The present T cell receptor (beta chain) was sequenced within a study of T cell clones after liver transplantation. Overall study results and limits: Graft donor-reactive T cells possibly entered the graft instead of undergoing deletion.

On this clone: Its antigen is currently unknown.

TCRdb keeps only in-frame clones here, not all; method: immunoSEQ multiplex PCR. The data hold some 60,000 clones, with about 64% observed a single time. The germline CDR1 and CDR2 sequences are LGHNA and YNFKEQ. V shed 0 bases, J shed 3 bases, and the junction held 5 bases outside the gene matches. This CDR3 has 16 amino acids. This clonotype originated in a human donor who received a liver transplant. The chain uses TRBV4-2 and TRBJ2-3; the match to TRBD2 covers 8 bases. Material: CD4+ T cells from blood, obtained before liver transplant. The CDR3 sequence is CASSQDPGGVTDTQYF. DNA for the CDR3: TGTGCCAGCAGCCAAGATCCCGGGGGGGTGACAGATACGCAGTATTTT.